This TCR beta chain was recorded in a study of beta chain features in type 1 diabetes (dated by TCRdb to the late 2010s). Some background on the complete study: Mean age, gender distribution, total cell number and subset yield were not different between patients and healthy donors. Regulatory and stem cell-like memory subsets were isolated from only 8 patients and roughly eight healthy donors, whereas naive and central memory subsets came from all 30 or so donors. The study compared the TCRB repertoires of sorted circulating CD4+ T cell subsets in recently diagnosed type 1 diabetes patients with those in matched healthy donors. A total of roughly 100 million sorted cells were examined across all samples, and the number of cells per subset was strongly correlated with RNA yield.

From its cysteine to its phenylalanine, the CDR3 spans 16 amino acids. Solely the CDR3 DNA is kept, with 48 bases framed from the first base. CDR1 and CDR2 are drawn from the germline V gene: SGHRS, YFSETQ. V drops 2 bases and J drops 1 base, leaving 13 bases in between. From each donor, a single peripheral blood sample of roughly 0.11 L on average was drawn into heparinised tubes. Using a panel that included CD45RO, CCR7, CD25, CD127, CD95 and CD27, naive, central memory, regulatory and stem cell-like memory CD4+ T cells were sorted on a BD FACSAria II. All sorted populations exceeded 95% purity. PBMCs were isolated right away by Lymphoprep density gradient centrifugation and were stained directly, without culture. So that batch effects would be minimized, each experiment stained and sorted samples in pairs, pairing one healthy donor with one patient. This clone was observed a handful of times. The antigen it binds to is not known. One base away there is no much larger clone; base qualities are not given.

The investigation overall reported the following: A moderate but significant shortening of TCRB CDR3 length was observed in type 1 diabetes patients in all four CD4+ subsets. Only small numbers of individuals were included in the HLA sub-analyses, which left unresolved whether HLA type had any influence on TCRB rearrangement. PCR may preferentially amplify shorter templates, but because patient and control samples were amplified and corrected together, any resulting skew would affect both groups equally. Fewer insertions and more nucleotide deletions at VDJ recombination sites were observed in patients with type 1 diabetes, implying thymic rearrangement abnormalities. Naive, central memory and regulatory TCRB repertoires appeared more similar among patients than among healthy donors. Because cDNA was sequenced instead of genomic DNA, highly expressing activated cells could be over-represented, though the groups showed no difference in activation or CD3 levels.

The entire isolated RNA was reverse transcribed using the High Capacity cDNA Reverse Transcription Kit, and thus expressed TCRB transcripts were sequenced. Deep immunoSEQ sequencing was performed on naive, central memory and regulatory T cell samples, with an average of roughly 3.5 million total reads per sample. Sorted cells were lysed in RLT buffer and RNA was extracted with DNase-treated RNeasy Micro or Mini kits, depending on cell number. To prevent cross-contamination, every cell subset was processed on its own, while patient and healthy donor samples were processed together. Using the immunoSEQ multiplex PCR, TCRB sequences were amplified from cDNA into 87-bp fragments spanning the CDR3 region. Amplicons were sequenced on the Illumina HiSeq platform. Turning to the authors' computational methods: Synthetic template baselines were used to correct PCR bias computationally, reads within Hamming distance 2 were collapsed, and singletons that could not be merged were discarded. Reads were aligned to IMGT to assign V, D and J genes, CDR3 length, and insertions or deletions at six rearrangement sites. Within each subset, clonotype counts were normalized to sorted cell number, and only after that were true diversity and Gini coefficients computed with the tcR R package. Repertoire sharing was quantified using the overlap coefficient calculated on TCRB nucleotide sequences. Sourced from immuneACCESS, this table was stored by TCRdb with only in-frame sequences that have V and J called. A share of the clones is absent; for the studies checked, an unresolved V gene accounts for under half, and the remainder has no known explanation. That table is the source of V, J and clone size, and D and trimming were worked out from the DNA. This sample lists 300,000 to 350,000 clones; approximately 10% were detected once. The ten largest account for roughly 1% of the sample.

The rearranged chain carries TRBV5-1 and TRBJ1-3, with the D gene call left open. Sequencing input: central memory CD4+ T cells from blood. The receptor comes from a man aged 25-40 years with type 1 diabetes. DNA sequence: TGCGCCAGCAGCTTAGTCGGGGTCGGATCTGGAAACACCATATATTTT. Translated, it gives CASSLVGVGSGNTIYF.